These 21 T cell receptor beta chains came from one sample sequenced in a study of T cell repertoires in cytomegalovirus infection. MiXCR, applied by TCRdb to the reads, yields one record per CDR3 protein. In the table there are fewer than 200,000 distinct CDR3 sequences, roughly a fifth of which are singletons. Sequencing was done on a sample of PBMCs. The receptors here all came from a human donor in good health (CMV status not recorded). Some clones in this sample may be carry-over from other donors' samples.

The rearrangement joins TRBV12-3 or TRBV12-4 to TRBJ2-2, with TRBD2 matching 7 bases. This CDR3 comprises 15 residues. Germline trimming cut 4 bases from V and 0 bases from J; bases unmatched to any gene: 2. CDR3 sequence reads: CASSYAGANTGELFF. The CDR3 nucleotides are TGTGCCAGCAGTTACGCGGGGGCGAACACCGGGGAGCTGTTTTTT.

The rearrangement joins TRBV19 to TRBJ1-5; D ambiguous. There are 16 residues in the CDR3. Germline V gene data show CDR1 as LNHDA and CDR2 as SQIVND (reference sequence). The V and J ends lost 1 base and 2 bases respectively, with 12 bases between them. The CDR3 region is CASSIVVGMGNQPQHF. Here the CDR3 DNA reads TGTGCCAGTAGTATAGTGGTGGGCATGGGCAATCAGCCCCAGCATTTT.

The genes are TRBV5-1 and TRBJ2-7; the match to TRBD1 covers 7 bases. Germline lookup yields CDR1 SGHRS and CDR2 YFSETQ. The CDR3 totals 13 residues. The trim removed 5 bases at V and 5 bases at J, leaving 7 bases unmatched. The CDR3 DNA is TGCGCCAGCAGATCGACAGGGATCGACGAGCAGTACTTC. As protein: CASRSTGIDEQYF. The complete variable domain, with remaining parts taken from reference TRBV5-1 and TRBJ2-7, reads KAGVTQTPRYLIKTRGQQVTLSCSPISGHRSVSWYQQTPGQGLQFLFEYFSETQRNKGNFPGRFSGRQFSNSRSEMNVSTLELGDSALYLCASRSTGIDEQYFGPGTRLTVT.

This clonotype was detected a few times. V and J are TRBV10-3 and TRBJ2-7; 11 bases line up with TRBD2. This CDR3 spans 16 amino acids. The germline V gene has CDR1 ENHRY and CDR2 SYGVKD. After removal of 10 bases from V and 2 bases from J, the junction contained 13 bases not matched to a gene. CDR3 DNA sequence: TGTGCCAGCAGAAGCCCGGGACTAGCGGTAACCTACGAGCAGTACTTC. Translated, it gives CASRSPGLAVTYEQYF.

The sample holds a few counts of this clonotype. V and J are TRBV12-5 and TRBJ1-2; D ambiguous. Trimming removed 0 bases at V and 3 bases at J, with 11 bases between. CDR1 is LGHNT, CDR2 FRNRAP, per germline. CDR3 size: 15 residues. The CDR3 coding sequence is TGTGCTAGTGGTTTGGTACAAGGCAGAGACTATGGCTACACCTTC. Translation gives CASGLVQGRDYGYTF.

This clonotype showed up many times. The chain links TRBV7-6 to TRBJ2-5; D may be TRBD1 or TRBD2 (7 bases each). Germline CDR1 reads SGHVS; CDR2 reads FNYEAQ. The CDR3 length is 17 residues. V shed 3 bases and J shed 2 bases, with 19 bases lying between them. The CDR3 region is CASSFEGAGVWQETQYF. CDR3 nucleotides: TGTGCCAGCAGCTTCGAGGGGGCGGGAGTATGGCAAGAGACCCAGTACTTC.

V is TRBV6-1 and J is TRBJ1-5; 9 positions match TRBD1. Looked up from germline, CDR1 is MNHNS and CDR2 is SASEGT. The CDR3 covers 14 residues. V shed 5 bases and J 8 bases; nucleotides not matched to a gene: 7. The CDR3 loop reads CASSPDRGNKPQHF. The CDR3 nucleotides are TGTGCCAGCAGTCCGGACAGGGGTAATAAGCCCCAGCATTTT.

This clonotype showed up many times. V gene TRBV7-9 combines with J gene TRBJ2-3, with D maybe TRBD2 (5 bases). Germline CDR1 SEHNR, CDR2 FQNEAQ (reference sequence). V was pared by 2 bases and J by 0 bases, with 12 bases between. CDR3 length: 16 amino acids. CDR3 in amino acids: CASSLSGAVSTDTQYF. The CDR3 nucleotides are TGTGCCAGCAGCTTAAGCGGAGCGGTTAGCACAGATACGCAGTATTTT.

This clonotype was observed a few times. CDR3 bases: TGCGCCAGCAGCCAACTTAGGGGAAACAATGAGCAGTTCTTC. Its translation is CASSQLRGNNEQFF. J is TRBJ2-1 and V is TRBV5-1; D perhaps matches TRBD1 (5 bases). Looked up from germline, CDR1 is SGHRS and CDR2 is YFSETQ. V was shortened by 4 bases and J by 5 bases, with 13 bases between the two germline ends. The CDR3 length is 14 residues.

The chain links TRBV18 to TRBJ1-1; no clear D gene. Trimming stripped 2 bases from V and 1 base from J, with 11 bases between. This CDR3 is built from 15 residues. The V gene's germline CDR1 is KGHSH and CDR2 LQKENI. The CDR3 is CASSPFGEPNTEAFF. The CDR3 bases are TGTGCCAGCTCACCATTCGGGGAGCCGAACACTGAAGCTTTCTTT.

The DNA of the CDR3 is TGTGCCAGCAGCTTTACAAAGGGGGTCCGGGGTGAAGCTTTCTTT. This sequence encodes CASSFTKGVRGEAFF. The gene calls are TRBV5-6 and TRBJ1-1, with a tentative D call TRBD1 (6 bases). The CDR3 spans 15 residues. V was trimmed by 2 bases and J by 7 bases, leaving 18 bases between them. Germline assignment: CDR1 SGHDT and CDR2 YYEEEE.

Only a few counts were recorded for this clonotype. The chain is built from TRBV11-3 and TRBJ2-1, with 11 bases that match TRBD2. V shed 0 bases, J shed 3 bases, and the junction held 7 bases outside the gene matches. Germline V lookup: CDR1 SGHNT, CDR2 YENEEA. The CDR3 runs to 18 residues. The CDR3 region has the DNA TGTGCCAGCAGCTTAGATAGCCTAGCGGGAGGCTTCTACAATGAGCAGTTCTTC. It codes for CASSLDSLAGGFYNEQFF.

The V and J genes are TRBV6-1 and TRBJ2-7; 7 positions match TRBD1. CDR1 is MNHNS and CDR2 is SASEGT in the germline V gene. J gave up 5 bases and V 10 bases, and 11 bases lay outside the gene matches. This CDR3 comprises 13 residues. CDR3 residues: CATVRTGVHEQYF. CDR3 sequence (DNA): TGTGCCACAGTGAGGACAGGAGTTCACGAGCAGTACTTC.

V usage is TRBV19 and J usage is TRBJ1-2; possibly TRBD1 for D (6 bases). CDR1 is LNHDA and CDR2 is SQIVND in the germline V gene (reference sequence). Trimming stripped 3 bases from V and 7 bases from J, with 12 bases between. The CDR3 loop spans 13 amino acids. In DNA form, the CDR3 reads TGTGCCAGTAGTATCAACGGACAGTTTGGCTACACCTTC. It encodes CASSINGQFGYTF.

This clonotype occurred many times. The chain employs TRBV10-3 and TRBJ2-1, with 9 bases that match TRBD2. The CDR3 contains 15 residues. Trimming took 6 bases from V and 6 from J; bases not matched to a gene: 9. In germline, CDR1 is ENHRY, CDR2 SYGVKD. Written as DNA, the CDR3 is TGTGCCATCAGCCAGACTAGCGGAGAGGGCAATGAGCAGTTCTTC. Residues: CAISQTSGEGNEQFF.

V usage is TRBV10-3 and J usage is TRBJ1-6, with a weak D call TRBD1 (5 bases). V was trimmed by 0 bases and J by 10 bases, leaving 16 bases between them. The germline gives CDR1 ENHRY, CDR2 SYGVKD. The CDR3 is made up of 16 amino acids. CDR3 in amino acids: CAISESANRGNSPLHF. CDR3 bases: TGTGCCATCAGTGAGTCGGCTAATCGGGGGAACTCACCCCTCCACTTT.

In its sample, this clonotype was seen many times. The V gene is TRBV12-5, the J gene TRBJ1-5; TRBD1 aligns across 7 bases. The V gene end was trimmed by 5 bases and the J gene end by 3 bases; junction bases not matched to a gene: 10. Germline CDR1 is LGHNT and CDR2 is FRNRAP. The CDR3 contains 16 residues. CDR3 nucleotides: TGTGCTAGTGGTCCCGCCCGGGACAGCTACAATCAGCCCCAGCATTTT. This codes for CASGPARDSYNQPQHF.

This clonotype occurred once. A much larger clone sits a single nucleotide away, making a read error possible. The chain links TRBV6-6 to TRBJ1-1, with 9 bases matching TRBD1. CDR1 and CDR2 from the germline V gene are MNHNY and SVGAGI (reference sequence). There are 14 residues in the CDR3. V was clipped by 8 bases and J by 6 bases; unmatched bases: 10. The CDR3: CASLVRTGDSEAFF. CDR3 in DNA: TGTGCCAGCCTAGTTAGGACAGGGGACTCTGAAGCTTTCTTT.

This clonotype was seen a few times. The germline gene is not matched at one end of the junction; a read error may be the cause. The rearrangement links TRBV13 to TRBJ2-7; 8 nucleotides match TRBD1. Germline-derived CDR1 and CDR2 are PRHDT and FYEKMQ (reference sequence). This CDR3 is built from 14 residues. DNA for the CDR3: TGCGCCAGCAGCTTACGGACAGGGCCCTACGAGCAGTACTTC. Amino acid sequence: CASSLRTGPYEQYF.

As DNA, the CDR3 is TGTGCCAGCAGTTCCCAAGGATCAGCCAAAAACATTCAGTACTTC. Amino acids: CASSSQGSAKNIQYF. The chain joins TRBV6-2 or TRBV6-3 to TRBJ2-4; no clear D. This CDR3 is built from 15 residues. Germline values: CDR1 MNHEY, CDR2 SVGEGT. V was trimmed by 4 bases and J by 0 bases, leaving 10 bases between them.

CDR3 loop: CSASGPEGVIQYF. The CDR3 region has the DNA TGCAGTGCCTCCGGGCCAGAGGGGGTCATTCAGTACTTC. The rearrangement joins TRBV20-1 to TRBJ2-4, with D possibly matching TRBD1 (6 bases). The CDR3 loop spans 13 amino acids. Germline CDR1 DFQATT, CDR2 SNEGSKA (reference sequence). V lost 6 bases to trimming and J lost 9 bases, with 18 bases between them.